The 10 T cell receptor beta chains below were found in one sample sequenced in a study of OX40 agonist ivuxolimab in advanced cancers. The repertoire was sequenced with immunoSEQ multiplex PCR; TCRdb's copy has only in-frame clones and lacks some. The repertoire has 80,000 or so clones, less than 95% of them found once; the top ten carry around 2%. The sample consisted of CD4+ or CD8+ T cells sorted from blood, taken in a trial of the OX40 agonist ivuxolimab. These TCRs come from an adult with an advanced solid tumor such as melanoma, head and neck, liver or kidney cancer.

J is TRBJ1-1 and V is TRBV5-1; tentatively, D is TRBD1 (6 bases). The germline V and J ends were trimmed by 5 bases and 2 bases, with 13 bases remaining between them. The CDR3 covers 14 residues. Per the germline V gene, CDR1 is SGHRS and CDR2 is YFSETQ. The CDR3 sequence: CASRLDSRNTEAFF. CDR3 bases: TGCGCCAGCAGACTGGACAGCCGTAACACTGAAGCTTTCTTT.

The CDR3 loop reads CASNEQGRTEAFF. The CDR3 nucleotides are TGTGCCAGCAACGAGCAGGGGAGGACTGAAGCTTTCTTT. The chain carries TRBV28 and TRBJ1-1; tentatively, D is TRBD1 (6 bases). CDR1 is MDHEN and CDR2 is SYDVKM in the germline V gene. The CDR3 has 13 residues. V was shortened by 7 bases and J by 5 bases, with 14 bases between the two germline ends.

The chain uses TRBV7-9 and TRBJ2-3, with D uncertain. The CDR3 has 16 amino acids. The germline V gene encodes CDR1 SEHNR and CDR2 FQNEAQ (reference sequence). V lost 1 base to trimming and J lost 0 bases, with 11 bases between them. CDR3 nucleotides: TGTGCCAGCAGCTTAGGTCCAGCAACTAGCACAGATACGCAGTATTTT. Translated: CASSLGPATSTDTQYF.

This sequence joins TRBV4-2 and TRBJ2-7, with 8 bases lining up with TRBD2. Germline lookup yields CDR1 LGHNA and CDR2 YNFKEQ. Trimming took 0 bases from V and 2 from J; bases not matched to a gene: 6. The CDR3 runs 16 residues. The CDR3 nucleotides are TGTGCCAGCAGCCAAGATAGCAGCGGGAGCCCCTACGAGCAGTACTTC. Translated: CASSQDSSGSPYEQYF.

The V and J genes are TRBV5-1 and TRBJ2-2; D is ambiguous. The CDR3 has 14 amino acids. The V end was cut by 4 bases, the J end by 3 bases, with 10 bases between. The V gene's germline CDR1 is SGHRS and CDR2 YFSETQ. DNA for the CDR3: TGCGCCAGCAGCCTGTTCCCTTACACCGGGGAGCTGTTTTTT. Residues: CASSLFPYTGELFF.

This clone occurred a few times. CDR3 coding DNA: TGCGCCAGCAGCCAAGAGTGGGGGGGCGGGAGACGAGCCTACGAGCAGTACTTC. Protein: CASSQEWGGGRRAYEQYF. V is TRBV4-3 and J is TRBJ2-7; maybe TRBD2 (7 bases). The CDR3 has 18 residues. Looked up from germline, CDR1 is LGHNA and CDR2 is YSLEER. Deletions cut 0 bases from V and 2 bases from J, with 20 bases between.

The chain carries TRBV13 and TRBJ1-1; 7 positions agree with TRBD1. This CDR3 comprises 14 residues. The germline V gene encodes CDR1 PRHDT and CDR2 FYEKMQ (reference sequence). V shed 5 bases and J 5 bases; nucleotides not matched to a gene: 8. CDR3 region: CASSRTRGTTEAFF. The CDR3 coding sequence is TGTGCCAGCAGCAGGACCAGGGGGACTACTGAAGCTTTCTTT.

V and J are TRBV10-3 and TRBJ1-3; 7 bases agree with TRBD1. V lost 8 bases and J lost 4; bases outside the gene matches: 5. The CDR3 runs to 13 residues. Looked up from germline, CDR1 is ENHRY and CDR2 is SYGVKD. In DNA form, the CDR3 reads TGTGCCATCGGGGGGGACAGAGGAAACACCATATATTTT. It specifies CAIGGDRGNTIYF.

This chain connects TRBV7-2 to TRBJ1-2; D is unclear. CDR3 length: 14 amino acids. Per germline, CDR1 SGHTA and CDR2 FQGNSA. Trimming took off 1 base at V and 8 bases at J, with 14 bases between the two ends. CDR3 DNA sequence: TGTGCCAGCAGCTTAGGTCCAGGCTATGGGGGCTACACCTTC. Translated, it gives CASSLGPGYGGYTF.

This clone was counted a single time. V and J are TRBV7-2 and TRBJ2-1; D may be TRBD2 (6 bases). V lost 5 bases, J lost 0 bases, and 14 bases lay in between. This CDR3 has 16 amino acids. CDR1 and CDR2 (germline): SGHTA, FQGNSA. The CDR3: CASSLASASSYNEQFF. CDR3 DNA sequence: TGTGCCAGCAGCCTCGCTAGCGCCAGCTCCTACAATGAGCAGTTCTTC.